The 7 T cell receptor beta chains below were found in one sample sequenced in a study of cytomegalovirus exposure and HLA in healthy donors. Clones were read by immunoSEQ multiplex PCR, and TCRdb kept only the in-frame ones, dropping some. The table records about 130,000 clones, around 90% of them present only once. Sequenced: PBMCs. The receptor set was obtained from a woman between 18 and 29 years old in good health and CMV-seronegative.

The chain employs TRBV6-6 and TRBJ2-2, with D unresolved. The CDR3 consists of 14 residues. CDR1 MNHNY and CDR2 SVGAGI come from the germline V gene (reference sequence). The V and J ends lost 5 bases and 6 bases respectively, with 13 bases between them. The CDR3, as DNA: TGTGCCAGCAGTCAGATGAGCCAGGCCGGGGAGCTGTTTTTT. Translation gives CASSQMSQAGELFF.

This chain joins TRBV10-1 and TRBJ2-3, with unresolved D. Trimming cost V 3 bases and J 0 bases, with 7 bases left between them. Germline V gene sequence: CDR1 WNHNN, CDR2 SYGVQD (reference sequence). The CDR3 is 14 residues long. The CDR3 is CASSDLSSTDTQYF. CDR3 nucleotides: TGCGCCAGCAGTGATCTATCTAGCACAGATACGCAGTATTTT.

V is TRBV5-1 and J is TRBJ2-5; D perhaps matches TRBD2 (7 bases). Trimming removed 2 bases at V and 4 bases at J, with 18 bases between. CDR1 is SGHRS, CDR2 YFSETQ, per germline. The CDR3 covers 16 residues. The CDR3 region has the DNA TGCGCCAGCAGCTTCAGCGGGACACTTTTATCAGAGACCCAGTACTTC. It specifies CASSFSGTLLSETQYF.

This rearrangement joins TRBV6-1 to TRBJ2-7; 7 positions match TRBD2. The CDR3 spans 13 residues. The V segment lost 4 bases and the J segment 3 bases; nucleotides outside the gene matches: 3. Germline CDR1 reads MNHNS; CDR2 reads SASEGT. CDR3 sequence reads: CASSVERDYEQYF. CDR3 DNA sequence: TGTGCCAGCAGTGTGGAGCGGGACTACGAGCAGTACTTC.

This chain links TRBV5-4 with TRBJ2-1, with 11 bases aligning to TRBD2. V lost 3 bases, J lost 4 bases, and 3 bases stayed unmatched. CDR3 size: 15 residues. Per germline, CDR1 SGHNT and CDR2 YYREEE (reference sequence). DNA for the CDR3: TGTGCCAGCAGCTCCGGGACTAGCGGTTACAATGAGCAGTTCTTC. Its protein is CASSSGTSGYNEQFF. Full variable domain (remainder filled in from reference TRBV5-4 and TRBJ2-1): ETGVTQSPTHLIKTRGQQVTLRCSSQSGHNTVSWYQQALGQGPQFIFQYYREEENGRGNFPPRFSGLQFPNYSSELNVNALELDDSALYLCASSSGTSGYNEQFFGPGTRLTVL.

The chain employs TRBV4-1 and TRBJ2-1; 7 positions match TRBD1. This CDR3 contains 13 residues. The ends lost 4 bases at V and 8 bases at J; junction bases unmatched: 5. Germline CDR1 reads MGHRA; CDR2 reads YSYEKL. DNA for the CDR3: TGCGCCAGCAGCCTCGACAGGGCCCATGAGCAGTTCTTC. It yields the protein CASSLDRAHEQFF.

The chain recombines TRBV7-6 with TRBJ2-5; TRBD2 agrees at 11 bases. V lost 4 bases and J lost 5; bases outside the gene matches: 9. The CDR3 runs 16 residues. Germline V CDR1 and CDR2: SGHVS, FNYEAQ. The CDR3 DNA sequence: TGTGCCAGCAGCTGGGAACTAGCGGGAGTGAGGGAGACCCAGTACTTC. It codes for CASSWELAGVRETQYF.